In this sample, the clone carrying this T cell receptor beta chain turned up many times. Trimming took 2 bases from V and 6 from J, leaving 5 bases between them. Germline CDR1 reads MNHEY; CDR2 reads SVGAGI. The CDR3 has 11 amino acids. In the library, each TCR cDNA molecule bore its own unique molecular identifier. TCRdb re-called the 5' RACE reads through MiXCR, storing one row per CDR3 protein. The repertoire includes around 47,000 distinct CDR3 sequences, roughly 8.1% of them detected once, and around 35% sits in the top ten. Time point specified: blood at routine non-recurrence follow-up after resection. From tumor, nontumor lung or frozen PBMC, whole RNA was taken unsorted for sequencing. These data originate in a study of spatial heterogeneity in lung cancer.

The material sequenced was PBMCs, taken at follow-up. This chain links TRBV6-5 with TRBJ2-7; D ambiguous. The clonotype comes from a female donor with early-stage non-small cell lung cancer. CDR3 residues: CASSYRGEQYF. As DNA, the CDR3 is TGTGCCAGCAGTTACCGCGGCGAGCAGTACTTC.